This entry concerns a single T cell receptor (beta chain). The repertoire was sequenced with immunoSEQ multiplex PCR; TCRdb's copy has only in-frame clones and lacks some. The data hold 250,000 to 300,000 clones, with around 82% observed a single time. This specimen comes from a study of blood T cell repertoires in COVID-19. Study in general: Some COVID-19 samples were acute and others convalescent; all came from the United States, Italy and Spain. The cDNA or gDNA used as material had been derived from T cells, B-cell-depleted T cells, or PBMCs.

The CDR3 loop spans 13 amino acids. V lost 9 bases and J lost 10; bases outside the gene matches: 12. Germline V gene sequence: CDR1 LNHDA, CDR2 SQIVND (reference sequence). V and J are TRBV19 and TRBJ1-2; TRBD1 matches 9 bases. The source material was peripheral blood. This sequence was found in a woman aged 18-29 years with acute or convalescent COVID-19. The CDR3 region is CASGEQGASVYTF. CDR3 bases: TGTGCCAGCGGGGAACAGGGGGCCTCTGTCTACACCTTC. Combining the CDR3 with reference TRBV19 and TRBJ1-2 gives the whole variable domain DGGITQSPKYLFRKEGQNVTLSCEQNLNHDAMYWYRQDPGQGLRLIYYSQIVNDFQKGDIAEGYSVSREKKESFPLTVTSAQKNPTAFYLCASGEQGASVYTFGSGTRLTVV.